This T cell receptor beta chain was identified in a study of siplizumab effects on memory and regulatory T cells. Sequencing used immunoSEQ multiplex PCR; TCRdb keeps in-frame clones, though not all of them. The table includes approximately 91,000 clones, around 93% detected once. As concerns this clone: Its antigen is unknown.

General observations from the study: Only a minority of proliferating CD4+ or CD8+ clones had an assignable naive or memory phenotype, with roughly 75-96% lacking one. Siplizumab significantly lowered the alloreactive sequences that could be traced to unstimulated CD4+ memory cells. Naive T cells apparently outstripped memory cells in diversity and seemed major alloresponse contributors.

This sequence was found in a human donor in good health. Sequenced material: CD8+ T cells sorted from blood.

The CDR3 region is CASSREGEQIDTQYF. The CDR3 DNA follows: TGTGCCAGTAGTAGAGAGGGGGAGCAGATAGATACGCAGTATTTT. This chain connects TRBV19 to TRBJ2-3, with D possibly TRBD1 on 6 matching bases. Trimming took off 4 bases at V and 5 bases at J, with 16 bases between the two ends. The CDR3 extends over 15 amino acids. Germline values: CDR1 LNHDA, CDR2 SQIVND (reference sequence).